This TCR beta chain was captured by sequencing in a study of blood T cell repertoires in COVID-19. Using immunoSEQ multiplex PCR, the repertoire was profiled, and TCRdb retains in-frame clones only, with some absent. The sample has 110,000 or so clones, around 77% seen once. Sequencing was carried out using peripheral blood. This clonotype was obtained from a human donor in a cohort sampled during active COVID-19.

The CDR3 spells CASSDESNQPQHF. CDR3 bases: TGTGCCAGCAGTGATGAGAGCAATCAGCCCCAGCATTTT. V gene TRBV2 combines with J gene TRBJ1-5; D gene uncertain. Germline V gene data show CDR1 as SNHLY and CDR2 as FYNNEI. Trimming removed 3 bases from V and 1 base from J, with 4 bases in between. The CDR3 is made up of 13 amino acids.